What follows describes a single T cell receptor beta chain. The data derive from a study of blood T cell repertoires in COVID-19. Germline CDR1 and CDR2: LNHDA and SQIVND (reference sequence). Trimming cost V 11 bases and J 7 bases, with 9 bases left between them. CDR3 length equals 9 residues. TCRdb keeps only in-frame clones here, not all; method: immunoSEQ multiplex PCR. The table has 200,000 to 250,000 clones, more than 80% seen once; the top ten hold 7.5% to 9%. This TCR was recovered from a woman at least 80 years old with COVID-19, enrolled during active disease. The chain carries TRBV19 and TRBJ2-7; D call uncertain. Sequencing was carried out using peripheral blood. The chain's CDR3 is CAPRREQYF. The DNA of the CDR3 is TGTGCCCCGCGGCGAGAGCAGTACTTC.